What follows are 30 T cell receptor beta chains derived from one specimen sequenced in a study of CD8+ T cells in alopecia areata. Treatment: oral pan-JAK inhibitor, 5-10 mg twice daily. Sequencing relied on a cDNA template that was reverse transcribed from extracted RNA. TCRdb's table, derived via immunoSEQ multiplex PCR, lists solely in-frame clones and lacks some. The repertoire holds about 250,000 clones, with 60% as singletons. The specimen comprised CD4+ T cells sorted from blood, sampled around week 53, from a patient treated with tofacitinib. The receptor source for this set is a human donor with alopecia areata.

The J gene is TRBJ2-3, the V gene TRBV6-1, with no clear D. There are 14 residues in the CDR3. Germline CDR1 and CDR2: MNHNS and SASEGT. V was pared by 2 bases and J by 2 bases, with 8 bases between. CDR3 sequence reads: CASSEIQPTDTQYF. In DNA, the CDR3 is TGTGCCAGCAGTGAAATCCAACCCACAGATACGCAGTATTTT.

The V call is TRBV18, the J call TRBJ1-1; 10 nucleotides match TRBD1. This CDR3 spans 17 amino acids. With 2 bases clipped from V and 4 bases from J, the junction kept 10 bases outside the gene matches. The germline V gene encodes CDR1 KGHSH and CDR2 LQKENI. CDR3: CASSPLTVWDRGTEAFF. The CDR3 region has the DNA TGTGCCAGCTCACCATTAACGGTTTGGGACAGGGGCACTGAAGCTTTCTTT.

The chain uses TRBV7-8 and TRBJ1-4; tentatively, D is TRBD1 (5 bases). Germline CDR1 and CDR2: SGHVS and FQNEAQ. The CDR3 is 14 amino acids. Trimming removed 6 bases from V and 7 bases from J, with 15 bases in between. CDR3 residues: CASRPGRIREKLFF. The CDR3 nucleotides read TGTGCCAGCAGACCGGGACGCATACGTGAAAAACTGTTTTTT.

This chain connects TRBV12-5 to TRBJ2-3; 7 nucleotides match TRBD2. V lost 0 bases to trimming and J lost 6 bases; unmatched junction nucleotides: 6. CDR1 LGHNT and CDR2 FRNRAP come from the germline V gene. This CDR3 has 15 amino acids. CDR3 in amino acids: CASGLVLASGDTQYF. CDR3 bases: TGTGCTAGTGGTTTGGTACTGGCTAGCGGCGATACGCAGTATTTT.

This sequence joins TRBV29-1 and TRBJ2-5, with D hard to call. The CDR3 totals 13 residues. Between the trimmed V and J ends, which lost 4 bases and 1 base, there was a span of 10 bases. CDR1 is SQVTM, CDR2 ANQGSEA, per germline. Written as DNA, the CDR3 is TGCAGCGTTGGCGGTTCATCCCAAGAGACCCAGTACTTC. Residues: CSVGGSSQETQYF.

The chain uses TRBV2 and TRBJ2-7; TRBD1 or TRBD2 may be the D gene (5 bases each). CDR3 length equals 14 residues. Germline V gene lookup returns CDR1 SNHLY and CDR2 FYNNEI. V was clipped by 5 bases and J by 1 base, with 12 bases between them. In DNA form, the CDR3 reads TGTGCCAGCAGTACTGGGACGGCTTCCTACGAGCAGTACTTC. Translating it yields CASSTGTASYEQYF.

The V gene is TRBV14, the J gene TRBJ1-6; 7 bases map to TRBD1. With V trimmed by 1 base and J by 8 bases, 5 bases remained unmatched. CDR1 is SGHDN, CDR2 FVKESK, per germline. This CDR3 comprises 15 residues. CDR3 amino acids: CASSQVTRGYSPLHF. For the CDR3, the DNA is TGTGCCAGCAGCCAAGTTACCAGGGGGTATTCACCCCTCCACTTT.

The chain carries TRBV29-1 and TRBJ2-1; 8 nucleotides agree with TRBD2. The CDR3 loop spans 12 amino acids. Unmatched junction bases numbered 5, after V lost 6 bases and J lost 7 bases. Germline CDR1 is SQVTM and CDR2 is ANQGSEA. DNA of the CDR3: TGCAGCGTCAGGACTAGCTGGAATGAGCAGTTCTTC. It yields the protein CSVRTSWNEQFF.

In this sample, this clone turned up once. The chain links TRBV30 to TRBJ2-7; D call uncertain. The germline V gene has CDR1 GTSNPN and CDR2 SVGIG (reference sequence). CDR3 length: 12 amino acids. The V and J ends lost 1 base and 1 base respectively, with 5 bases between them. The CDR3 protein is CAWSDNSYEQYF. The CDR3 DNA reads as TGTGCCTGGAGTGACAATTCCTACGAGCAGTACTTC. The full variable domain, with the rest looked up from reference TRBV30 and TRBJ2-7, is SQTIHQWPATLVQPVGSPLSLECTVEGTSNPNLYWYRQAAGRGLQLLFYSVGIGQISSEVPQNLSASRPQDRQFILSSKKLLLSDSGFYLCAWSDNSYEQYFGPGTRLTVT.

The rearrangement links TRBV7-2 to TRBJ2-3, with D uncertain. The CDR3 has 15 amino acids. Germline-derived CDR1 and CDR2 are SGHTA and FQGNSA. Trimming stripped 7 bases from V and 0 bases from J, with 14 bases between. The CDR3 nucleotides are TGTGCCAGCATCGAATGGGGATCTAGCACAGATACGCAGTATTTT. The encoded protein is CASIEWGSSTDTQYF.

The chain joins TRBV27 to TRBJ1-2; 12 bases are shared with TRBD1. V dropped 5 bases and J dropped 8; count of bases not matched to a gene: 6. In germline, CDR1 is MNHEY, CDR2 SMNVEV (reference sequence). The CDR3 is 14 residues long. The CDR3 DNA reads TGTGCCAGCAGTGCTGGGACAGGGGGCTGGGGCTACACCTTC. It is translated as CASSAGTGGWGYTF.

The CDR3 DNA is TGCAGCTCCAGACAGGGCCGAGAGACCCAGTACTTC. The encoded protein is CSSRQGRETQYF. The V gene is TRBV29-1, the J gene TRBJ2-5; 7 nucleotides agree with TRBD1. The CDR3 length is 12 residues. The V gene's germline CDR1 is SQVTM and CDR2 ANQGSEA. After removal of 8 bases from V and 4 bases from J, the junction contained 7 bases not matched to a gene.

The rearrangement uses TRBV2 and TRBJ1-2; no firm D call. The germline CDR1 and CDR2 sequences are SNHLY and FYNNEI. The CDR3 has 13 amino acids. Trimming shortened V by 0 bases and J by 3 bases, and 5 bases separated the two germline ends. The CDR3 nucleotides are TGTGCCAGCAGTGAAGCCAGAGACTATGGCTACACCTTC. This sequence encodes CASSEARDYGYTF.

A few counts support this clone. This chain uses TRBV30 with TRBJ1-6; TRBD1 is a possible D gene (6 bases). Looked up from germline, CDR1 is GTSNPN and CDR2 is SVGIG (reference sequence). CDR3 length: 14 amino acids. The V end was cut by 6 bases, the J end by 15 bases, with 24 bases between. The CDR3 here is CACIASGGLKVLHF. For the CDR3, the DNA is TGTGCCTGTATCGCGTCCGGGGGCCTTAAGGTCCTCCACTTT.

This clone appeared once. The gene calls are TRBV19 and TRBJ1-5; 9 bases are shared with TRBD1. Germline loops: CDR1 LNHDA, CDR2 SQIVND (reference sequence). V dropped 11 bases and J dropped 2; count of bases not matched to a gene: 10. The length of the CDR3 is 15 residues. The CDR3 sequence is CAASRTGGGNQPQHF. DNA for the CDR3: TGTGCCGCCTCGAGAACAGGGGGCGGCAATCAGCCCCAGCATTTT.

The gene calls are TRBV5-1 and TRBJ2-5, with 11 bases lining up with TRBD2. V was pared by 3 bases and J by 5 bases, with 3 bases of the junction left unmatched. Germline CDR1 SGHRS, CDR2 YFSETQ. This CDR3 is built from 14 residues. CDR3 in DNA: TGCGCCAGCAGCTGGGGACTAGCGGCGGAGACCCAGTACTTC. Translated, it gives CASSWGLAAETQYF.

The chain uses TRBV7-6 and TRBJ1-5; D not certain. The CDR3 is 13 residues long. Trimming removed 5 bases at V and 1 base at J, with 6 bases between. Per germline, CDR1 SGHVS and CDR2 FNYEAQ. The CDR3 protein is CASSAPSNQPQHF. In DNA, the CDR3 is TGTGCCAGCAGCGCCCCGAGCAATCAGCCCCAGCATTTT.

The V and J genes are TRBV5-1 and TRBJ2-7; D call uncertain. CDR1 is SGHRS and CDR2 is YFSETQ in the germline V gene. The CDR3 has 11 amino acids. V lost 4 bases and J 9 bases, leaving 11 bases between the germline ends. CDR3 nucleotide sequence: TGCGCCAGCAGCCTGGGGAACGGGCAGTACTTC. It specifies CASSLGNGQYF. Variable domain in full (rest from reference TRBV5-1 and TRBJ2-7): KAGVTQTPRYLIKTRGQQVTLSCSPISGHRSVSWYQQTPGQGLQFLFEYFSETQRNKGNFPGRFSGRQFSNSRSEMNVSTLELGDSALYLCASSLGNGQYFGPGTRLTVT.

This clone was counted a single time. The chain carries TRBV30 and TRBJ2-5; weak D call: TRBD2 (6 bases). V was trimmed by 3 bases and J by 7 bases, leaving 27 bases between them. The CDR3 is 17 residues long. Germline V gene lookup returns CDR1 GTSNPN and CDR2 SVGIG (reference sequence). CDR3 region: CAWRPIEGTAWGGTQYF. The CDR3 bases are TGTGCCTGGAGACCTATTGAAGGGACGGCCTGGGGAGGGACCCAGTACTTC.

V usage is TRBV6-5 and J usage is TRBJ1-1; D not certain. Trimming took 6 bases from V and 1 from J, leaving 9 bases between them. CDR3 length: 13 residues. The germline gives CDR1 MNHEY, CDR2 SVGAGI. CDR3 DNA: TGTGCCAGCAGGATTCGGGGGAACACTGAAGCTTTCTTT. Translation gives CASRIRGNTEAFF.

The chain employs TRBV29-1 and TRBJ2-7, with D perhaps matching TRBD1 or TRBD2 (5 bases each). Germline V gene data show CDR1 as SQVTM and CDR2 as ANQGSEA. Trimming stripped 5 bases from V and 4 bases from J, with 15 bases between. CDR3 size: 13 residues. The CDR3 DNA reads TGCAGCGTTAACTCGGGACCGAAATACGAGCAGTACTTC. Translating it yields CSVNSGPKYEQYF.

The genes are TRBV4-1 and TRBJ1-5; D remains ambiguous. Germline CDR1 reads MGHRA; CDR2 reads YSYEKL. The V end lost 1 base, the J end lost 1 base, and 5 bases lay between the germline ends. This CDR3 is built from 14 residues. CDR3 DNA sequence: TGCGCCAGCAGCCAAGTTCAGAGCAATCAGCCCCAGCATTTT. Translation: CASSQVQSNQPQHF.

V usage is TRBV27 and J usage is TRBJ2-2; 7 bases are a match to TRBD1. V dropped 1 base and J dropped 3; count of bases not matched to a gene: 2. The germline gives CDR1 MNHEY, CDR2 SMNVEV (reference sequence). The CDR3 sequence is 15 residues long. For the CDR3, the DNA is TGTGCCAGCAGTTTATGGACAGGACACACCGGGGAGCTGTTTTTT. As protein: CASSLWTGHTGELFF.

Of note for this clone: An end of the junction does not agree with germline; a read error may underlie this. CDR3 sequence: CASSAGTGITLF. The CDR3 region has the DNA TGCGCCAGCAGCGCCGGGACAGGGATTACCCTGTTC. V usage is TRBV10-2 and J usage is TRBJ2-7, with 9 bases matching TRBD1. The germline CDR1 and CDR2 sequences are WSHSY and SAAADI. The CDR3 length is 12 residues.

As for this clone: This specimen includes other DNA sequences encoding the same CDR3. The genes are TRBV5-1 and TRBJ1-1; D might be TRBD1 (5 bases). Germline CDR1 SGHRS, CDR2 YFSETQ. The CDR3 has 14 amino acids. The V gene lost 1 base and the J gene lost 4 bases, with 11 bases spanning the gap. CDR3 in DNA: TGCGCCAGCAGCTTGCAAGGGGTTGGCACTGAAGCTTTCTTT. It is translated as CASSLQGVGTEAFF.

This clone came up a few times. V is TRBV5-1 and J is TRBJ2-7, with 8 bases lining up with TRBD1. The CDR3 covers 15 residues. Germline CDR1 and CDR2: SGHRS and YFSETQ. The junction had 7 bases not matched to a gene; V was cut back by 4 bases and J by 1 base. CDR3 region: CASSPAGTGSYEQYF. In DNA, the CDR3 is TGCGCCAGCAGCCCAGCCGGGACAGGTTCCTACGAGCAGTACTTC.

CDR3 sequence: CASSFERGNYEQYF. CDR3 coding DNA: TGTGCCAGTAGTTTTGAGCGGGGGAACTACGAGCAGTACTTC. The chain is built from TRBV19 and TRBJ2-7, with TRBD2 matching 8 bases. Germline V CDR1 and CDR2: LNHDA, SQIVND (reference sequence). The trim removed 5 bases at V and 3 bases at J, leaving 6 bases unmatched. This CDR3 has 14 residues.

The gene calls are TRBV4-1 and TRBJ2-4; D is perhaps TRBD1 (7 bases). The ends were cut back, 2 bases at V and 6 bases at J, with 14 bases in the middle. The germline gives CDR1 MGHRA, CDR2 YSYEKL. The CDR3 consists of 15 residues. This chain's CDR3 is CASSQPGGLGNIQYF. DNA of the CDR3: TGCGCCAGCAGCCAACCAGGGGGGTTGGGAAACATTCAGTACTTC.

The rearrangement uses TRBV5-1 and TRBJ2-1; D gene ambiguous. Germline V gene lookup returns CDR1 SGHRS and CDR2 YFSETQ. V was shortened by 7 bases and J by 6 bases, with 14 bases between the two germline ends. The CDR3 contains 13 residues. The CDR3, as DNA: TGCGCCAGCTCCGGCGGTAAGATCAATGAGCAGTTCTTC. Translating it yields CASSGGKINEQFF.

The chain joins TRBV7-9 to TRBJ1-1, with D possibly matching TRBD1 (5 bases). The germline V gene encodes CDR1 SEHNR and CDR2 FQNEAQ (reference sequence). V was trimmed by 0 bases and J by 6 bases, leaving 17 bases between them. This CDR3 has 16 amino acids. This chain's CDR3 is CASSLARVKVGAEAFF. The CDR3, as DNA: TGTGCCAGCAGCTTAGCAAGGGTAAAGGTAGGGGCTGAAGCTTTCTTT.